The 9 T cell receptor beta chains below come from one sample, sequenced in a study of T cell repertoires in cytomegalovirus infection. Each CDR3 protein gets one entry after TCRdb re-called the reads with MiXCR. The sample has fewer than 650,000 distinct CDR3 sequences, 40% seen once; the top ten hold 48%. Their specific antigens are unknown. The sample consisted of cultured PBMCs, taken from culture after CMV antigen stimulation. The receptors were gathered from a human donor in good health (CMV status not recorded). Some clones in this sample may be carry-over from other donors' samples.

The table lists this clonotype with a few counts. This chain uses TRBV7-2 with TRBJ1-1, with D perhaps matching TRBD1 (5 bases). The V end was cut by 4 bases, the J end by 3 bases, with 9 bases between. Germline CDR1 reads SGHTA; CDR2 reads FQGNSA. This CDR3 is 13 amino acids long. The chain's CDR3 is CASSSKGDTEAFF. The CDR3 DNA follows: TGTGCCAGCAGCTCAAAAGGGGACACTGAAGCTTTCTTT.

This clonotype was seen more than once but under ten times. The J gene is TRBJ1-1, the V gene TRBV6-1, with D possibly matching TRBD1 (5 bases). This CDR3 is built from 14 residues. Germline V gene data show CDR1 as MNHNS and CDR2 as SASEGT. Trimming removed 3 bases from V and 7 bases from J, with 15 bases in between. The DNA for the CDR3 is TGTGCCAGCAGTGACAGGGATTCTAGTGGTGAAGCTTTCTTT. This gives the protein CASSDRDSSGEAFF.

The chain links TRBV12-3 or TRBV12-4 to TRBJ2-7; TRBD1 matches at 9 bases. This CDR3 is built from 15 residues. With 2 bases clipped from V and 4 bases from J, the junction kept 6 bases outside the gene matches. The CDR3 nucleotides read TGTGCCAGCAGTTTACCTCGACAGGGGGAATACGAGCAGTACTTC. This encodes CASSLPRQGEYEQYF.

This clonotype is a singleton in its sample. The chain uses TRBV2 and TRBJ2-5; D gene unclear. V was clipped by 5 bases and J by 3 bases, with 13 bases between them. Germline V gene lookup returns CDR1 SNHLY and CDR2 FYNNEI. The CDR3 sequence is 14 residues long. Here the CDR3 DNA reads TGTGCCAGCAGTCCCCGGGTCTATGAAGAGACCCAGTACTTC. It specifies CASSPRVYEETQYF.

This clonotype was counted ten times or more. The J gene is TRBJ2-5, the V gene TRBV7-2, with D possibly being TRBD2 (6 bases). This CDR3 has 15 residues. Germline CDR1 is SGHTA and CDR2 is FQGNSA. The germline V and J ends were trimmed by 5 bases and 3 bases, with 16 bases remaining between them. Written as DNA, the CDR3 is TGTGCCAGCAGCCATACGCGGGATTTGGAAGAGACCCAGTACTTC. The encoded protein is CASSHTRDLEETQYF.

The chain is built from TRBV7-6 and TRBJ2-1; 8 nucleotides match TRBD2. Germline CDR1 SGHVS, CDR2 FNYEAQ. This CDR3 spans 16 amino acids. V lost 4 bases, J lost 6 bases, and 11 bases stayed unmatched. The CDR3 coding sequence is TGTGCCAGCAGCTCCACCTCAGCGGGAGCCTTCAATGAGCAGTTCTTC. Protein sequence: CASSSTSAGAFNEQFF.

At least ten counts were recorded for this clonotype. The chain combines TRBV12-3 or TRBV12-4 with TRBJ2-3, with a tentative D call TRBD2 (6 bases). Trimming removed 0 bases from V and 4 bases from J, with 14 bases in between. CDR3 size: 16 residues. The CDR3 loop is CASSLARRTIPDTQYF. CDR3 DNA sequence: TGTGCCAGCAGTTTAGCGAGAAGGACTATTCCAGATACGCAGTATTTT.

The J gene is TRBJ2-5, the V gene TRBV6-6; no reliable D call. V was trimmed by 0 bases and J by 2 bases, leaving 13 bases between them. The CDR3 contains 16 residues. Germline lookup yields CDR1 MNHNY and CDR2 SVGAGI (reference sequence). In nucleotides, the CDR3 is TGTGCCAGCAGTTACTCTGGGAAGGCTGGTCAAGAGACCCAGTACTTC. Its translation is CASSYSGKAGQETQYF.

This clonotype has more than one count but fewer than ten. The chain joins TRBV9 to TRBJ2-7; 9 bases map to TRBD1. From germline, CDR1 is SGDLS and CDR2 YYNGEE. V lost 0 bases and J lost 1; bases outside the gene matches: 11. CDR3 length: 18 amino acids. Written as DNA, the CDR3 is TGTGCCAGCAGCGTAGGTCCCGGACAGGGGCTTGGGTCCTACGAGCAGTACTTC. Translation: CASSVGPGQGLGSYEQYF. Variable domain in full (rest from reference TRBV9 and TRBJ2-7): DSGVTQTPKHLITATGQRVTLRCSPRSGDLSVYWYQQSLDQGLQFLIQYYNGEERAKGNILERFSAQQFPDLHSELNLSSLELGDSALYFCASSVGPGQGLGSYEQYFGPGTRLTVT.